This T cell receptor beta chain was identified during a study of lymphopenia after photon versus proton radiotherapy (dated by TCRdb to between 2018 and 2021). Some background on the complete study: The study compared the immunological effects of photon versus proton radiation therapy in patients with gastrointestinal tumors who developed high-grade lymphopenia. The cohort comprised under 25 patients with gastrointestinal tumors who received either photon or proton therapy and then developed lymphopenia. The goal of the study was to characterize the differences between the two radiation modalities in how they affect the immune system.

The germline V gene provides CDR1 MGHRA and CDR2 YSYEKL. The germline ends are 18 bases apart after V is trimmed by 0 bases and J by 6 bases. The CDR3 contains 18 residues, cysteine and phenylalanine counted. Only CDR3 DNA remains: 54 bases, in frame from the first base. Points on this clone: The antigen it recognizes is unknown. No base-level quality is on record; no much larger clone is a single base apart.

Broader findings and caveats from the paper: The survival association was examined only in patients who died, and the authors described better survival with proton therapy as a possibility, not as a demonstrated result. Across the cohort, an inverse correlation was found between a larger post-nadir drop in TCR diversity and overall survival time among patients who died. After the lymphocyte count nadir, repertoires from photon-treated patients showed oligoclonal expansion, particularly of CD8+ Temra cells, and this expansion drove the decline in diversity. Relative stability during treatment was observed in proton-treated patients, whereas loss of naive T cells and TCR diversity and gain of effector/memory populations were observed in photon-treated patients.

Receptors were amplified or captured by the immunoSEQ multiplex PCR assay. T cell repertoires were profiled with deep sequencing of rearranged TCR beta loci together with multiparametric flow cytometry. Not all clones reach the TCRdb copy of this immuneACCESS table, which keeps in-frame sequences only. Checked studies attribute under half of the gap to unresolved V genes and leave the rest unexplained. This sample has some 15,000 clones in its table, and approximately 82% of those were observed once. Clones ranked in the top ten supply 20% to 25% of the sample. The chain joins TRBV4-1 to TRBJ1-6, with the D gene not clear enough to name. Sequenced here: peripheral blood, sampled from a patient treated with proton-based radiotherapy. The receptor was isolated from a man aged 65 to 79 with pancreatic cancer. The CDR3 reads CASSQDSPYRWGNSPLHF. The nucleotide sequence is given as TGCGCCAGCAGCCAAGATTCCCCATATCGATGGGGTAATTCACCCCTCCACTTT.